These 26 T cell receptor beta chains share one sample of origin, sequenced in a study of blood T cell repertoires in COVID-19. The table came from immunoSEQ multiplex PCR; TCRdb's copy has only in-frame clones and leaves some out. In the table there are just under 80,000 clones, more than 75% of which are singletons. Sequenced: peripheral blood. Source of these receptors: a human donor in a cohort sampled during active COVID-19.

This clone has a single count. The chain uses TRBV5-1 and TRBJ2-2; TRBD2 agrees at 7 bases. The length of the CDR3 is 15 residues. The trim removed 3 bases at V and 1 base at J, leaving 3 bases unmatched. Germline V gene lookup returns CDR1 SGHRS and CDR2 YFSETQ. The CDR3 region has the DNA TGCGCCAGCAGCTCAGGACTAGTGAACACCGGGGAGCTGTTTTTT. Translating gives CASSSGLVNTGELFF. Filled out from reference TRBV5-1 and TRBJ2-2, the complete variable domain reads KAGVTQTPRYLIKTRGQQVTLSCSPISGHRSVSWYQQTPGQGLQFLFEYFSETQRNKGNFPGRFSGRQFSNSRSEMNVSTLELGDSALYLCASSSGLVNTGELFFGEGSRLTVL.

The chain has TRBV7-8 and TRBJ2-7; 10 nucleotides match TRBD2. The ends lost 6 bases at V and 0 bases at J; junction bases unmatched: 11. The V gene's germline CDR1 is SGHVS and CDR2 FQNEAQ. The CDR3 has 17 residues. DNA for the CDR3: TGTGCCAGCAGTAATCCTAGCGGGAGATCCTCCTCCTACGAGCAGTACTTC. Translating it yields CASSNPSGRSSSYEQYF.

This clone has just a few counts. This chain links TRBV7-8 with TRBJ2-2, with D uncertain. The ends were cut back, 3 bases at V and 4 bases at J, with 12 bases in the middle. CDR3 length: 15 amino acids. In germline, CDR1 is SGHVS, CDR2 FQNEAQ. The CDR3: CASSFFPRTTGELFF. In DNA, the CDR3 is TGTGCCAGCAGCTTCTTCCCCAGAACCACCGGGGAGCTGTTTTTT.

The chain combines TRBV30 with TRBJ1-5; D is unclear. Germline values: CDR1 GTSNPN, CDR2 SVGIG (reference sequence). This CDR3 comprises 14 residues. V was clipped by 2 bases and J by 3 bases, with 11 bases between them. The CDR3 loop reads CAWSSGQNNQPQHF. The CDR3 coding sequence is TGTGCCTGGAGTAGTGGGCAGAACAATCAGCCCCAGCATTTT.

The chain employs TRBV18 and TRBJ2-7, with a weak D call TRBD1 (5 bases). V was trimmed by 2 bases and J by 4 bases, leaving 12 bases between them. CDR1 and CDR2 (germline): KGHSH, LQKENI. The CDR3 contains 14 residues. The CDR3 DNA reads TGTGCCAGCTCACCAGGCAGGGTATTTTACGAGCAGTACTTC. Amino acids: CASSPGRVFYEQYF.

The chain joins TRBV19 to TRBJ1-4; D may be TRBD1 (6 bases). Per the germline V gene, CDR1 is LNHDA and CDR2 is SQIVND (reference sequence). With 6 bases removed from V and 8 bases from J, the gap between germline ends came to 16 bases. CDR3 length: 14 residues. CDR3: CASSDHGGPEKLFF. DNA for the CDR3: TGTGCCAGTAGCGACCACGGGGGGCCGGAAAAACTGTTTTTT. The whole variable domain, filled in from reference TRBV19 and TRBJ1-4, reads DGGITQSPKYLFRKEGQNVTLSCEQNLNHDAMYWYRQDPGQGLRLIYYSQIVNDFQKGDIAEGYSVSREKKESFPLTVTSAQKNPTAFYLCASSDHGGPEKLFFGSGTQLSVL.

The V call is TRBV11-3, the J call TRBJ2-1; D is perhaps TRBD2 (6 bases). Germline-derived CDR1 and CDR2 are SGHNT and YENEEA. V was shortened by 6 bases and J by 4 bases, with 13 bases between the two germline ends. CDR3 length equals 14 residues. The CDR3 DNA reads TGTGCCAGCAGTCGGGACTTCTCGTACAATGAGCAGTTCTTC. Its translation is CASSRDFSYNEQFF.

The chain links TRBV30 to TRBJ2-5, with D perhaps TRBD1 (6 bases). This CDR3 comprises 13 residues. Trimming took 1 base from V and 4 from J, leaving 10 bases between them. Germline loops: CDR1 GTSNPN, CDR2 SVGIG (reference sequence). This CDR3 reads CAWSGGTRETQYF. CDR3 coding DNA: TGTGCCTGGAGTGGGGGGACACGAGAGACCCAGTACTTC. Combining the CDR3 with reference TRBV30 and TRBJ2-5 gives the whole variable domain SQTIHQWPATLVQPVGSPLSLECTVEGTSNPNLYWYRQAAGRGLQLLFYSVGIGQISSEVPQNLSASRPQDRQFILSSKKLLLSDSGFYLCAWSGGTRETQYFGPGTRLLVL.

This chain uses TRBV25-1 with TRBJ2-7; 8 bases line up with TRBD1. The trim removed 9 bases at V and 5 bases at J, leaving 9 bases unmatched. The CDR3 contains 13 residues. Germline CDR1 is MGHDK and CDR2 is SYGVNS. In DNA, the CDR3 is TGTGCCAGTCCAGCAGACAGGGGCCACGAGCAGTACTTC. This sequence encodes CASPADRGHEQYF.

Regarding this clone: A read error may account for a junction end that differs from germline. V is TRBV11-2 and J is TRBJ2-5, with TRBD2 matching over 16 bases. The CDR3 has 18 residues. Germline CDR1 is SGHAT and CDR2 is FQNNGV. In DNA, the CDR3 is TGTGCCAGCAGCCTCACCGCCGGGGGGACTAGCGGGAGGGCCCCCCCCGACTTC. Translating gives CASSLTAGGTSGRAPPDF.

The V and J genes are TRBV27 and TRBJ2-7, with TRBD1 as a possible D gene (6 bases). The CDR3 contains 15 residues. Trimming shortened V by 2 bases and J by 5 bases, and 16 bases separated the two germline ends. Germline CDR1 and CDR2: MNHEY and SMNVEV (reference sequence). CDR3 residues: CASSLVGQGKHEQYF. In nucleotides, the CDR3 is TGTGCCAGCAGTTTAGTGGGGCAGGGGAAACACGAGCAGTACTTC.

The chain couples TRBV5-1 to TRBJ1-1; 8 bases are shared with TRBD1. The ends lost 3 bases at V and 1 base at J; junction bases unmatched: 8. The CDR3 sequence is 16 residues long. In germline, CDR1 is SGHRS, CDR2 YFSETQ. CDR3 in amino acids: CASSSTGQGSNTEAFF. CDR3 DNA sequence: TGCGCCAGCAGCTCGACTGGACAGGGATCGAACACTGAAGCTTTCTTT.

The chain has TRBV7-9 and TRBJ1-3, with TRBD1 identical over 7 bases. The junction had 5 bases not matched to a gene; V was cut back by 0 bases and J by 0 bases. This CDR3 has 17 amino acids. From germline, CDR1 is SEHNR and CDR2 FQNEAQ (reference sequence). CDR3 sequence reads: CASSLAGDRLSGNTIYF. CDR3 nucleotides: TGTGCCAGCAGCTTAGCGGGGGACAGACTCTCTGGAAACACCATATATTTT.

V usage is TRBV19 and J usage is TRBJ2-3; 7 bases are shared with TRBD2. The CDR3 loop spans 16 amino acids. In germline, CDR1 is LNHDA, CDR2 SQIVND (reference sequence). V was clipped by 1 base and J by 2 bases; unmatched bases: 6. CDR3 loop: CASSIAYSGITDTQYF. As DNA, the CDR3 is TGTGCCAGTAGTATAGCCTACAGCGGGATCACAGATACGCAGTATTTT.

V usage is TRBV10-3 and J usage is TRBJ2-3, with TRBD1 as a possible D gene (6 bases). CDR1 is ENHRY and CDR2 is SYGVKD in the germline V gene. Between the trimmed V and J ends, which lost 7 bases and 5 bases, there was a span of 16 bases. This CDR3 spans 14 amino acids. CDR3 sequence reads: CAIKNSTGGDTQYF. The CDR3 region has the DNA TGTGCCATCAAGAACTCGACAGGTGGAGATACGCAGTATTTT.

The gene calls are TRBV7-8 and TRBJ2-2; TRBD1 might be the D (7 bases). The CDR3 length is 15 residues. V lost 1 base to trimming and J lost 5 bases, with 11 bases between them. CDR1 is SGHVS and CDR2 is FQNEAQ in the germline V gene. CDR3 sequence reads: CASSLGSGGTGELFF. CDR3 DNA sequence: TGTGCCAGCAGCTTAGGCTCAGGGGGGACCGGGGAGCTGTTTTTT. Complete variable domain (other parts from reference TRBV7-8 and TRBJ2-2): GAGVSQSPRYKVAKRGQDVALRCDPISGHVSLFWYQQALGQGPEFLTYFQNEAQLDKSGLPSDRFFAERPEGSVSTLKIQRTQQEDSAVYLCASSLGSGGTGELFFGEGSRLTVL.

The V call is TRBV4-1, the J call TRBJ2-7; D gene unclear. The germline V gene encodes CDR1 MGHRA and CDR2 YSYEKL. CDR3 length: 15 amino acids. The V and J ends lost 0 bases and 4 bases respectively, with 13 bases between them. The CDR3 protein is CASSQENSYQYEQYF. Written as DNA, the CDR3 is TGCGCCAGCAGCCAAGAGAACTCGTACCAATACGAGCAGTACTTC.

This chain joins TRBV5-4 and TRBJ1-1; D uncertain. V gave up 0 bases and J gave up 1 base, with 7 bases separating them. The CDR3 contains 14 residues. Germline CDR1 SGHNT, CDR2 YYREEE (reference sequence). This chain's CDR3 is CASSLEGRNTEAFF. Here the CDR3 DNA reads TGTGCCAGCAGCTTGGAAGGGAGGAACACTGAAGCTTTCTTT.

The CDR3, as DNA: TGTGCCAGCAGCTTACAGTATAATTCACCCCTCCACTTT. Protein: CASSLQYNSPLHF. The chain is built from TRBV7-3 and TRBJ1-6; D is unclear. This CDR3 is built from 13 residues. Trimming pared 2 bases from V and 4 bases from J, leaving 3 bases between. In germline, CDR1 is SGHTA, CDR2 FQGTGA.

This clone was detected only once. The chain carries TRBV9 and TRBJ2-1; TRBD2 matches at 16 bases. The V gene's germline CDR1 is SGDLS and CDR2 YYNGEE. The V gene end was trimmed by 4 bases and the J gene end by 6 bases; junction bases not matched to a gene: 10. This CDR3 is 18 amino acids long. Here the CDR3 DNA reads TGTGCCAGCAGCTTCTCCACCGGGACTAGCGGGAGGGGCAATGAGCAGTTCTTC. Residues: CASSFSTGTSGRGNEQFF.

The J gene is TRBJ2-5, the V gene TRBV5-1; 7 bases align to TRBD1. Trimming took 2 bases from V and 5 from J; bases not matched to a gene: 9. Germline assignment: CDR1 SGHRS and CDR2 YFSETQ. The CDR3 length is 15 residues. CDR3 sequence: CASSFYTGVGETQYF. The CDR3 coding sequence is TGCGCCAGCAGCTTTTATACAGGGGTTGGGGAGACCCAGTACTTC.

V gene TRBV11-3 combines with J gene TRBJ1-3; D ambiguous. Germline-derived CDR1 and CDR2 are SGHNT and YENEEA. This CDR3 has 13 residues. Trimming left V 2 bases short and J 8 bases short, with 10 bases between. CDR3 nucleotides: TGTGCCAGCAGCTTAACGTCCCGGGACACCATATATTTT. Amino acid sequence: CASSLTSRDTIYF.

This clone was seen once. The V gene is TRBV15, the J gene TRBJ1-2; 10 bases align to TRBD1. Germline V gene sequence: CDR1 LNHNV, CDR2 YYDKDF (reference sequence). The CDR3 is 15 residues long. Losses at the gene ends were 3 bases for V and 8 bases for J; bases not matched to a gene: 9. CDR3 in DNA: TGTGCCACCAGCAGGGGACAGGGGCGGACGGTGGGCTACACCTTC. Protein sequence: CATSRGQGRTVGYTF. Together with reference TRBV15 and TRBJ1-2, the CDR3 gives the full variable domain: DAMVIQNPRYQVTQFGKPVTLSCSQTLNHNVMYWYQQKSSQAPKLLFHYYDKDFNNEADTPDNFQSRRPNTSFCFLDIRSPGLGDTAMYLCATSRGQGRTVGYTFGSGTRLTVV.

V is TRBV9 and J is TRBJ1-1; possible D gene TRBD1, 5 bases. The V gene's germline CDR1 is SGDLS and CDR2 YYNGEE. Trimming pared 3 bases from V and 4 bases from J, leaving 10 bases between. The CDR3 length is 13 residues. This CDR3 reads CASSAGLSTEAFF. The CDR3 DNA reads as TGTGCCAGCAGCGCAGGGCTTAGCACTGAAGCTTTCTTT.

The J gene is TRBJ2-5, the V gene TRBV9, with D possibly being TRBD2 (7 bases). Germline CDR1 and CDR2: SGDLS and YYNGEE. The CDR3 contains 15 residues. Trimming stripped 3 bases from V and 4 bases from J, with 16 bases between. The CDR3: CASSGPGGGGETQYF. The CDR3 region has the DNA TGTGCCAGCAGCGGGCCGGGAGGAGGGGGAGAGACCCAGTACTTC.

V gene TRBV14 combines with J gene TRBJ2-5; 12 bases match TRBD2. This CDR3 is built from 14 residues. V was clipped by 9 bases and J by 4 bases; unmatched bases: 6. Per germline, CDR1 SGHDN and CDR2 FVKESK. The CDR3, as DNA: TGTGCCAGTTCCTGGGGACTAGCGGGAGAGACCCAGTACTTC. This encodes CASSWGLAGETQYF.